This T cell receptor (beta chain) came from a study of T-cell reconstitution after alpha-beta-depleted transplantation in children. For TCRbeta, the library was prepared with unique molecular identifiers. TCRdb independently ran MiXCR on the PCR reads; one entry per CDR3 protein. The sample carries 700,000 to 850,000 distinct CDR3 sequences, about 16% recorded once. The CDR3 sequence is 15 residues long. Germline V gene lookup returns CDR1 DFQATT and CDR2 SNEGSKA (reference sequence). With V trimmed by 2 bases and J by 4 bases, 7 bases remained unmatched. General study points: Elevated TCRbeta diversity at day 60 was traced, in some patients, to surviving recipient T cells and thymic progenitors. About two months after transplant, alpha-beta T cells reportedly came from several hundred expanded graft clones. After one year, T-cell counts and TCRbeta diversity mostly came from new T cells.

Only a few counts were recorded for this clonotype. Its antigen remains unknown. The chain links TRBV20-1 to TRBJ2-1; 8 bases are shared with TRBD2. The sequence came from a male patient aged 10 to 17 who had a stem cell transplant for acute lymphoblastic leukemia, so the T cells may come from the graft donor. Source: PBMCs, mostly from graft donor cells, taken 360 days after TCRalphabeta/CD19-depleted stem cell transplant. This chain's CDR3 is CSARFGGRPYNEQFF. CDR3 DNA: TGCAGTGCTAGATTTGGCGGGAGGCCTTACAATGAGCAGTTCTTC.